This TCR beta chain was profiled in a study of T cells in Graves' hyperthyroidism and ophthalmopathy. RNA transcripts served as the template for amplifying TCR beta CDR3 regions. The HTBI primer set was used in a first-round RT-PCR of the TCR CDR3. A single record per CDR3 protein comes from TCRdb applying MiXCR to the multiplex PCR reads. Among hundreds of thousands of distinct CDR3 sequences, approximately 42% were seen once, and the ten largest hold 6.5% to 9%. Trimming removed 11 bases at V and 3 bases at J, with 10 bases between. CDR3 length: 11 residues. Germline V lookup: CDR1 SNHLY, CDR2 FYNNEI.

The chain recombines TRBV2 with TRBJ1-2, with D unclear. Material for sequencing was peripheral blood or thyroid tissue (not recorded which). The receptor was derived from an adult man with Graves' disease, either hyperthyroidism or ophthalmopathy (not recorded which). The CDR3 protein is CASHEDYGYTF. The CDR3 bases are TGTGCCTCCCACGAGGACTATGGCTACACCTTC.